Listed below are T cell receptor beta chains from one sample, sequenced in a study of response to subunit inactivated influenza vaccine. Each CDR3 protein gets one entry after TCRdb re-called the RT-PCR reads with MiXCR. Of hundreds of thousands of distinct CDR3 sequences in the sample, approximately 14% were seen once. The input for sequencing was PBMCs from blood, taken 11 to 12 days after vaccination. These receptors were obtained from a man aged 45-60 years who received an inactivated influenza vaccine. Both conserved end residues are part of each CDR3. The D gene is left open where the match is weak. Clone size is stated in some rows and not others, as once, few, many or a class when expanded.

cdr3_aa cdr3_nt j_call d_call v_call clone_size
CSVEDRRQGINEQYF TGCAGCGTTGAAGATCGGCGACAGGGGATCAACGAGCAGTACTTC TRBJ2-7 TRBD1 TRBV29-1 few
CASRGGGRSYEQYF TGTGCCAGCAGGGGCGGGGGACGATCCTACGAGCAGTACTTC TRBJ2-7 TRBD2 TRBV6-1 NA
CASRNPGQGGNTQYF TGTGCCAGCAGGAACCCGGGACAGGGGGGGAATACGCAGTATTTT TRBJ2-3 TRBD1 TRBV2 NA
CASSLTLGGYTF TGTGCCAGCAGTTTAACTCTCGGGGGCTACACCTTC TRBJ1-2 NA TRBV28 few
CASSLVVGSGEQYF TGTGCCAGCAGCTTAGTAGTTGGGAGTGGCGAGCAGTACTTC TRBJ2-7 NA TRBV7-2 many
CASSFGTGGKGNTEAFF TGTGCCAGCAGTTTTGGGACAGGGGGAAAGGGGAACACTGAAGCTTTCTTT TRBJ1-1 TRBD1 TRBV12-3/TRBV12-4 few
CATSDPLGLAGGPTDTQYF TGTGCCACCAGTGACCCTCTTGGACTAGCGGGGGGCCCCACAGATACGCAGTATTTT TRBJ2-3 TRBD2 TRBV24-1 few
CASSLYSVAGGTGAGELFF TGTGCCAGCAGTTTATATAGTGTAGCGGGGGGGACCGGTGCCGGGGAGCTGTTTTTT TRBJ2-2 TRBD2 TRBV27 NA
CASSWGSLGYGYTF TGCGCCAGCAGCTGGGGAAGCTTGGGCTATGGCTACACCTTC TRBJ1-2 NA TRBV5-1 NA
CSASSGRTLGEQYF TGCAGCGCCTCTAGCGGGAGGACCCTCGGCGAGCAGTACTTC TRBJ2-7 TRBD2 TRBV29-1 NA
CASSVPTGRMLYNEQFF TGTGCCAGCAGCGTCCCCACGGGACGCATGCTCTACAATGAGCAGTTCTTC TRBJ2-1 NA TRBV9 NA
CSARPTGQNGSPLHF TGCAGTGCTAGGCCGACAGGGCAAAACGGTTCACCCCTCCACTTT TRBJ1-6 TRBD1 TRBV20-1 few
CASSQLRGGDTGELFF TGTGCCAGCAGTCAACTGCGGGGGGGCGATACCGGGGAGCTGTTTTTT TRBJ2-2 TRBD2 TRBV25-1 few
CASSTEGSYEQYF TGTGCCAGCAGCACCGAGGGGTCCTACGAGCAGTACTTC TRBJ2-7 NA TRBV7-2 few
CASSQTGTYNEKLFF TGCGCCAGCAGCCAAACCGGGACCTACAATGAAAAACTGTTTTTT TRBJ1-4 NA TRBV4-1 NA
CAWSRDSNQPQHF TGTGCCTGGAGTAGGGACAGCAATCAGCCCCAGCATTTT TRBJ1-5 NA TRBV30 many
CASSVTRDRLLFF TGTGCCAGCAGTGTCACCCGGGACAGACTACTGTTCTTC TRBJ2-1 TRBD1 TRBV6-6 NA
CSARVAGDFQETQYF TGCAGTGCTAGAGTTGCGGGAGATTTTCAAGAGACCCAGTACTTC TRBJ2-5 TRBD2 TRBV20-1 many
CASSLATDSGYTF TGCGCCAGCAGCTTGGCCACTGACTCGGGCTACACCTTC TRBJ1-2 NA TRBV5-1 few
CASSQERLAEYNEQFF TGTGCCAGCAGCCAAGAACGCCTAGCGGAGTACAATGAGCAGTTCTTC TRBJ2-1 TRBD2 TRBV3-1 few
CASSPLSTTGLQETQYF TGTGCCAGCAGCCCCCTATCAACGACAGGCCTCCAAGAGACCCAGTACTTC TRBJ2-5 NA TRBV3-1 few
CASSYGDRTTIETQYF TGTGCCAGCAGCTATGGGGACAGGACGACAATTGAGACCCAGTACTTC TRBJ2-5 NA TRBV21-1 many
CASSLRPGTFYNEQFF TGCGCCAGCAGCCTTCGTCCCGGGACTTTCTACAATGAGCAGTTCTTC TRBJ2-1 NA TRBV4-1 NA
CASRGLGQIYGYTF TGTGCCAGCAGGGGGCTGGGACAAATCTATGGCTACACCTTC TRBJ1-2 NA TRBV25-1 few
CASSHYNEQFF TGTGCCAGCAGCCACTACAATGAGCAGTTCTTC TRBJ2-1 NA TRBV27 many
CASSSYRRGYTF TGTGCCAGCAGCTCGTACAGGCGGGGCTACACCTTC TRBJ1-2 NA TRBV21-1 NA
CASSKRRGRGNEQYF TGTGCCAGCAGTAAAAGACGGGGCCGAGGGAACGAGCAGTACTTC TRBJ2-7 NA TRBV6-1 NA
CAISEAGTSGSLNEQFF TGTGCCATCAGTGAGGCAGGGACTAGCGGGAGCCTAAATGAGCAGTTCTTC TRBJ2-1 TRBD2 TRBV10-3 few
CASSLYPGSNQPQHF TGTGCCAGCAGCTTATATCCGGGAAGCAATCAGCCCCAGCATTTT TRBJ1-5 NA TRBV7-2 many
CASSPEGDLAGELFF TGTGCCAGCAGTCCCGAGGGTGATCTCGCCGGGGAGCTGTTTTTT TRBJ2-2 NA TRBV6-1 few
CASAHGGGLYNEQFF TGTGCCAGCGCCCATGGGGGGGGACTCTACAATGAGCAGTTCTTC TRBJ2-1 TRBD2 TRBV7-8 few
CASSQALSGDSYEQYF TGCGCCAGCAGCCAAGCTCTCAGCGGGGACTCCTACGAGCAGTACTTC TRBJ2-7 TRBD2 TRBV5-1 many
CASSLSTATYEQYF TGTGCCAGCAGTTTATCAACGGCAACCTACGAGCAGTACTTC TRBJ2-7 NA TRBV12-3/TRBV12-4 NA
CASSPSPRAYQETQYF TGTGCCAGCAGTCCCTCCCCGCGGGCATACCAAGAGACCCAGTACTTC TRBJ2-5 NA TRBV12-3/TRBV12-4 few
CASSLFGWDSPLHF TGTGCCAGCAGTTTATTTGGGTGGGATTCACCCCTCCACTTT TRBJ1-6 NA TRBV28 few
CASSVPGQGHYGYTF TGTGCCAGCAGTGTGCCGGGACAGGGCCACTATGGCTACACCTTC TRBJ1-2 TRBD1 TRBV12-3/TRBV12-4 NA
CASSQGRTDTQYF TGCGCCAGCAGCCAAGGACGGACAGATACGCAGTATTTT TRBJ2-3 NA TRBV4-3 NA
CSAGRVTGELFF TGCAGTGCTGGCAGGGTCACCGGGGAGCTGTTTTTT TRBJ2-2 NA TRBV20-1 NA
CAISARTGGDNEQFF TGTGCCATCAGCGCCAGAACGGGGGGCGACAATGAGCAGTTCTTC TRBJ2-1 NA TRBV10-3 NA
CAWRRITGLYGYTF TGTGCCTGGAGAAGAATTACAGGGCTCTATGGCTACACCTTC TRBJ1-2 NA TRBV30 few
CASRLGQGFSYEQYF TGCGCCAGCAGGCTTGGACAGGGGTTTTCCTACGAGCAGTACTTC TRBJ2-7 TRBD1 TRBV5-1 few
CAWDRATDTQYF TGTGCCTGGGACAGGGCCACAGATACGCAGTATTTT TRBJ2-3 TRBD1 TRBV30 few